What follows are 6 T cell receptor beta chains derived from one specimen sequenced in a study of CD8+CD57+ T cells in acquired aplastic anemia. Investigators profiled TCR beta VDJ and CDR3 from genomic DNA template. Each CDR3 protein is one row after TCRdb ran MiXCR on the reads. The data show under 200,000 distinct CDR3 sequences, more than 45% seen once. Sequencing was done on patients that had shown CD8+CD57+ cell expansion by flow cytometry. The sample comprised sorted CD4+, CD8+, or CD8+CD57+ T cells (not recorded which) from PBMCs. All receptors derive from a human donor with aplastic anemia.

This clonotype was counted ten times or more. The gene calls are TRBV25-1 and TRBJ2-2; 10 bases line up with TRBD2. The CDR3 consists of 17 residues. The germline V gene encodes CDR1 MGHDK and CDR2 SYGVNS. V shed 7 bases, J shed 0 bases, and the junction held 8 bases outside the gene matches. CDR3 nucleotides: TGTGCCAGCACAAAACCGGGACTAGCGTCGAACACCGGGGAGCTGTTTTTT. It translates to CASTKPGLASNTGELFF.

Remarks on this clonotype: One junction end does not reproduce the germline sequence, and a read error may be involved. The rearrangement joins TRBV15 to TRBJ1-6; 9 positions match TRBD1. The CDR3 spans 16 residues. The germline V gene has CDR1 LNHNV and CDR2 YYDKDF (reference sequence). The CDR3 nucleotides read TGTGCCACCAGCAGAGATCTAACAGGGGGCAATTCACACCTCCACTTT. It yields the protein CATSRDLTGGNSHLHF.

Notes on this clonotype: This may stem from a read error, because a much larger clone lies one nucleotide away. The rearrangement joins TRBV6-1 to TRBJ2-7, with a possible D match to TRBD1 (6 bases). This CDR3 is built from 14 residues. Trimming stripped 5 bases from V and 6 bases from J, with 17 bases between. Germline V lookup: CDR1 MNHNS, CDR2 SASEGT. CDR3 loop: CASSTGQSACEQYF. CDR3 DNA: TGTGCCAGCAGTACCGGACAGTCTGCCTGCGAGCAGTACTTC.

The table lists this clonotype with a few counts. CDR3 in amino acids: CASSRPDRNTEAFF. The CDR3, as DNA: TGTGCCAGCAGCCGACCGGACAGAAACACTGAAGCTTTCTTT. The gene calls are TRBV3-1 and TRBJ1-1; D is possibly TRBD1 (6 bases). In germline, CDR1 is LGHDT, CDR2 YNNKEL (reference sequence). This CDR3 is built from 14 residues. The ends were cut back, 4 bases at V and 2 bases at J, with 11 bases in the middle.

On this clonotype: Possible read error: a much larger clone is one base away. Lacking the conserved final phenylalanine or tryptophan, this CDR3 likely reflects a read error. The gene calls are TRBV6-1 and TRBJ2-7; D remains ambiguous. This CDR3 has 13 residues. Trimming pared 6 bases from V and 1 base from J, leaving 10 bases between. Germline assignment: CDR1 MNHNS and CDR2 SASEGT. CDR3 residues: CASSPERSYEQYL. CDR3 coding DNA: TGTGCCAGCAGCCCCGAGAGGTCCTACGAGCAGTACCTC.

The rearrangement links TRBV9 to TRBJ2-2; D not certain. Trimming shortened V by 4 bases and J by 1 base, and 11 bases separated the two germline ends. Looked up from germline, CDR1 is SGDLS and CDR2 is YYNGEE. The CDR3 is made up of 15 amino acids. This CDR3 is CASSQFMGNTGELFF. As DNA, the CDR3 is TGTGCCAGCAGCCAATTTATGGGGAACACCGGGGAGCTGTTTTTT. Using reference TRBV9 and TRBJ2-2 for the parts outside the CDR3, the full variable domain is DSGVTQTPKHLITATGQRVTLRCSPRSGDLSVYWYQQSLDQGLQFLIQYYNGEERAKGNILERFSAQQFPDLHSELNLSSLELGDSALYFCASSQFMGNTGELFFGEGSRLTVL.